The source of this T cell receptor beta chain is a study of shared clonotypes between healthy human individuals. This table comes from immunoSEQ multiplex PCR, and its TCRdb copy is limited to in-frame clones, with some not included. The data hold more than 2 million clones, with 95% observed a single time. The CDR3 covers 14 residues. The germline V gene encodes CDR1 GTSNPN and CDR2 SVGIG (reference sequence). Trimming at V came to 2 bases and at J to 7 bases, leaving 3 bases not matched to a gene. The TCR sequence derives from a man between 18 and 35 years old in good health. This chain joins TRBV30 and TRBJ1-6; TRBD1 aligns across 9 bases. The specimen sequenced was naive CD4+ T cells sorted from blood. The subset: CD45RA+ positively selected. The CDR3 DNA reads as TGTGCCTGGAGTTTAGACAGGGGGAATTCACCCCTCCACTTT. This codes for CAWSLDRGNSPLHF.